The 29 T cell receptor beta chains in this list originate from one sample, sequenced in a study of blood T cell repertoires in COVID-19. The data were produced by immunoSEQ multiplex PCR, yet TCRdb's version contains in-frame clones alone and is incomplete. This sample has about 300,000 clones, with roughly 87% found just once. Sequenced sample: PBMCs or T cells enriched from blood (not recorded which). These receptors were taken from a woman in her twenties or thirties who had recovered from COVID-19.

The rearrangement links TRBV2 to TRBJ1-2; D unclear. V lost 7 bases, J lost 8 bases, and 20 bases lay in between. Per the germline V gene, CDR1 is SNHLY and CDR2 is FYNNEI. The CDR3 runs 14 residues. The CDR3 coding sequence is TGTGCCAGCATGAGGCCCCTGGGTCAGTTCGGCTACACCTTC. Its translation is CASMRPLGQFGYTF. Combining the CDR3 with reference TRBV2 and TRBJ1-2 gives the whole variable domain EPEVTQTPSHQVTQMGQEVILRCVPISNHLYFYWYRQILGQKVEFLVSFYNNEISEKSEIFDDQFSVERPDGSNFTLKIRSTKLEDSAMYFCASMRPLGQFGYTFGSGTRLTVV.

This chain uses TRBV18 with TRBJ1-4, with a weak D call TRBD1 (6 bases). The germline CDR1 and CDR2 sequences are KGHSH and LQKENI. The V gene lost 3 bases and the J gene lost 10 bases, with 18 bases spanning the gap. This CDR3 spans 15 amino acids. The chain's CDR3 is CASSPSTGTMIKLFF. In DNA, the CDR3 is TGTGCCAGCTCACCCTCGACAGGAACCATGATAAAACTGTTTTTT.

DNA for the CDR3: TGCAGCGTGCCCAAGACCGGGGATGAGCAGTTCTTC. Encoded protein: CSVPKTGDEQFF. This chain links TRBV29-1 with TRBJ2-1, with a weak D call TRBD2 (5 bases). Germline-derived CDR1 and CDR2 are SQVTM and ANQGSEA. This CDR3 spans 12 amino acids. V lost 6 bases and J 8 bases, leaving 14 bases between the germline ends.

As for this clone: Other DNA sequences in the sample encode the same CDR3. This chain connects TRBV29-1 to TRBJ1-1; TRBD1 matches at 9 bases. The V gene's germline CDR1 is SQVTM and CDR2 ANQGSEA. The CDR3 length is 13 residues. V was clipped by 7 bases and J by 1 base; unmatched bases: 4. The CDR3 protein is CSGRQGGNTEAFF. Here the CDR3 DNA reads TGCAGCGGCAGACAGGGGGGGAACACTGAAGCTTTCTTT.

The V gene is TRBV12-3 or TRBV12-4, the J gene TRBJ2-5, with a weak D call TRBD2 (5 bases). The length of the CDR3 is 13 residues. Trimming took off 6 bases at V and 0 bases at J, with 8 bases between the two ends. CDR3 region: CASSTGNQETQYF. CDR3 DNA sequence: TGTGCCAGCAGCACGGGGAACCAAGAGACCCAGTACTTC.

The V and J genes are TRBV5-6 and TRBJ1-2; 9 bases fit TRBD1. This CDR3 spans 15 amino acids. CDR1 and CDR2 (germline): SGHDT, YYEEEE. V shed 7 bases, J shed 2 bases, and the junction held 9 bases outside the gene matches. CDR3 nucleotide sequence: TGTGCCAGCTATACCACCGGGACAGGGAACTATGGCTACACCTTC. Protein product: CASYTTGTGNYGYTF.

The chain is built from TRBV6-2 or TRBV6-3 and TRBJ2-1; D is uncertain. Germline CDR1 and CDR2: MNHEY and SVGEGT. Trimming left V 2 bases short and J 7 bases short, with 6 bases between. CDR3 size: 12 residues. CDR3 nucleotides: TGTGCCAGCAGTTACGGCCAGAATGAGCAGTTCTTC. It is translated as CASSYGQNEQFF.

The chain joins TRBV18 to TRBJ2-3, with D perhaps TRBD2 (6 bases). The CDR3 is made up of 13 amino acids. CDR1 and CDR2 (germline): KGHSH, LQKENI. The V end was cut by 8 bases, the J end by 3 bases, with 12 bases between. The CDR3 DNA reads TGTGCCAGCACAACGGGGGTGACAGATACGCAGTATTTT. This encodes CASTTGVTDTQYF.

This clone was counted a single time. J is TRBJ1-2 and V is TRBV9; D is unclear. The CDR3 totals 11 residues. Looked up from germline, CDR1 is SGDLS and CDR2 is YYNGEE. Trimming removed 3 bases from V and 6 bases from J, with 6 bases in between. The CDR3 nucleotides are TGTGCCAGCAGCGACCGAGATGGCTACACCTTC. Translation: CASSDRDGYTF. Combining the CDR3 with reference TRBV9 and TRBJ1-2 gives the whole variable domain DSGVTQTPKHLITATGQRVTLRCSPRSGDLSVYWYQQSLDQGLQFLIQYYNGEERAKGNILERFSAQQFPDLHSELNLSSLELGDSALYFCASSDRDGYTFGSGTRLTVV.

This clone has a single count. The rearrangement links TRBV7-9 to TRBJ2-4, with a possible D match to TRBD2 (6 bases). V lost 0 bases to trimming and J lost 3 bases, with 12 bases between them. Germline CDR1 reads SEHNR; CDR2 reads FQNEAQ (reference sequence). The CDR3 sequence is 16 residues long. CDR3 amino acids: CASSLASGGGKNIQYF. CDR3 nucleotides: TGTGCCAGCAGCTTAGCGTCTGGGGGAGGCAAAAACATTCAGTACTTC. The full variable domain, in which reference TRBV7-9 and TRBJ2-4 provide the parts outside the CDR3, is DTGVSQNPRHKITKRGQNVTFRCDPISEHNRLYWYRQTLGQGPEFLTYFQNEAQLEKSRLLSDRFSAERPKGSFSTLEIQRTEQGDSAMYLCASSLASGGGKNIQYFGAGTRLSVL.

This chain's CDR3 is CASSLGVGGVGNQPQHF. The CDR3 DNA reads TGTGCCAGCAGCCTCGGAGTTGGGGGCGTAGGCAATCAGCCCCAGCATTTT. V usage is TRBV5-5 and J usage is TRBJ1-5; tentative D call: TRBD1 (6 bases). V gave up 4 bases and J gave up 2 bases, with 19 bases separating them. There are 17 residues in the CDR3. From germline, CDR1 is SGHKS and CDR2 YYEKEE (reference sequence). The complete variable domain, with remaining parts taken from reference TRBV5-5 and TRBJ1-5, reads DAGVTQSPTHLIKTRGQQVTLRCSPISGHKSVSWYQQVLGQGPQFIFQYYEKEERGRGNFPDRFSARQFPNYSSELNVNALLLGDSALYLCASSLGVGGVGNQPQHFGDGTRLSIL.

The chain links TRBV5-1 to TRBJ2-5; TRBD1 aligns across 10 bases. The germline V gene has CDR1 SGHRS and CDR2 YFSETQ. This CDR3 has 15 amino acids. Trimming at V came to 5 bases and at J to 5 bases, leaving 9 bases not matched to a gene. This CDR3 is CASRKVGQGRETQYF. The DNA of the CDR3 is TGCGCCAGCAGAAAAGTGGGACAGGGGCGGGAGACCCAGTACTTC. The variable domain in full, completed from reference TRBV5-1 and TRBJ2-5, reads KAGVTQTPRYLIKTRGQQVTLSCSPISGHRSVSWYQQTPGQGLQFLFEYFSETQRNKGNFPGRFSGRQFSNSRSEMNVSTLELGDSALYLCASRKVGQGRETQYFGPGTRLLVL.

V usage is TRBV30 and J usage is TRBJ1-5; the D is unclear. The CDR3 sequence is 14 residues long. V lost 0 bases to trimming and J lost 3 bases, with 9 bases between them. Germline-derived CDR1 and CDR2 are GTSNPN and SVGIG (reference sequence). CDR3 DNA: TGTGCCTGGAGTGTGAGGCCAGCCAATCAGCCCCAGCATTTT. Protein product: CAWSVRPANQPQHF.

This clone was seen only a few times. The chain uses TRBV24-1 and TRBJ2-1, with D perhaps matching TRBD1 (6 bases). V was shortened by 3 bases and J by 9 bases, with 14 bases between the two germline ends. The length of the CDR3 is 14 residues. Germline V lookup: CDR1 KGHDR, CDR2 SFDVKD. CDR3 sequence reads: CATSDTRGVSEQFF. In DNA, the CDR3 is TGTGCCACCAGTGATACCAGGGGAGTGAGTGAGCAGTTCTTC.

The chain uses TRBV10-3 and TRBJ1-5, with a weak D call TRBD1 (6 bases). The germline V gene encodes CDR1 ENHRY and CDR2 SYGVKD. The V gene lost 2 bases and the J gene lost 1 base, with 6 bases spanning the gap. The CDR3 is 14 residues long. The DNA for the CDR3 is TGTGCCATCAGTGAGGGGGGCAGCAATCAGCCCCAGCATTTT. Translating it yields CAISEGGSNQPQHF.

The rearrangement links TRBV4-1 to TRBJ1-2, with 9 bases aligning to TRBD1. There are 15 residues in the CDR3. Germline CDR1 is MGHRA and CDR2 is YSYEKL. Trimming took 0 bases from V and 13 from J; bases not matched to a gene: 12. The CDR3 DNA reads as TGCGCCAGCAGCCAAGATCCAGGGACAGGGTGGTTTCCCACCTTC. This sequence encodes CASSQDPGTGWFPTF.

This rearrangement joins TRBV5-4 to TRBJ1-2; TRBD1 matches at 7 bases. After removal of 3 bases from V and 7 bases from J, the junction contained 12 bases not matched to a gene. The V gene's germline CDR1 is SGHNT and CDR2 YYREEE (reference sequence). This CDR3 comprises 15 residues. DNA for the CDR3: TGTGCCAGCAGCTCGCAGACAGGGCGCGCGGGTGGCTACACCTTC. It translates to CASSSQTGRAGGYTF.

This clone has more than one count but fewer than ten. The J gene is TRBJ1-4, the V gene TRBV27, with 9 nucleotides matching TRBD1. Trimming at V came to 7 bases and at J to 7 bases, leaving 13 bases not matched to a gene. This CDR3 has 16 amino acids. From germline, CDR1 is MNHEY and CDR2 SMNVEV (reference sequence). The CDR3 region has the DNA TGTGCCAGCACCGGGACAGGGTTGATGGTGGGTGAAAAACTGTTTTTT. Protein product: CASTGTGLMVGEKLFF.

CDR3 in DNA: TGCGCCAGCAGCCAAGACAGATTCTCTGAAGCTTTCTTT. This gives the protein CASSQDRFSEAFF. The chain employs TRBV4-3 and TRBJ1-1, with D unclear. The CDR3 is made up of 13 amino acids. Germline-derived CDR1 and CDR2 are LGHNA and YSLEER. The germline V and J ends were trimmed by 0 bases and 6 bases, with 8 bases remaining between them.

The gene calls are TRBV18 and TRBJ1-1, with 10 positions matching TRBD1. Germline V CDR1 and CDR2: KGHSH, LQKENI. The CDR3 contains 12 residues. Trimming took 6 bases from V and 7 from J; bases not matched to a gene: 2. CDR3 amino acids: CASSTGGNEAFF. The CDR3 bases are TGTGCCAGCTCGACAGGGGGCAATGAAGCTTTCTTT. The full variable domain, with the rest looked up from reference TRBV18 and TRBJ1-1, is NAGVMQNPRHLVRRRGQEARLRCSPMKGHSHVYWYRQLPEEGLKFMVYLQKENIIDESGMPKERFSAEFPKEGPSILRIQQVVRGDSAAYFCASSTGGNEAFFGQGTRLTVV.

The gene calls are TRBV6-5 and TRBJ1-3, with D unclear. V was trimmed by 9 bases and J by 3 bases, leaving 15 bases between them. Germline V gene data show CDR1 as MNHEY and CDR2 as SVGAGI. The length of the CDR3 is 14 residues. The CDR3 loop is CASRKGGGGNTIYF. The CDR3 DNA follows: TGTGCCAGTCGGAAAGGAGGCGGTGGAAACACCATATATTTT.

This sequence joins TRBV5-1 and TRBJ2-1; D is perhaps TRBD1 (8 bases). This CDR3 region has 14 residues. Trimming left V 4 bases short and J 11 bases short, with 19 bases between. CDR1 is SGHRS, CDR2 YFSETQ, per germline. In DNA, the CDR3 is TGCGCCAGCAGCAGGGGGGGACAGGTTGATCAGCAGTTCTTC. This codes for CASSRGGQVDQQFF.

The chain is built from TRBV5-1 and TRBJ2-2; TRBD1 is a possible D gene (5 bases). The germline V gene has CDR1 SGHRS and CDR2 YFSETQ. V was trimmed by 0 bases and J by 7 bases, leaving 7 bases between them. This CDR3 is 13 amino acids long. CDR3 amino acids: CASSLEGIGELFF. CDR3 sequence (DNA): TGCGCCAGCAGCTTGGAGGGGATCGGGGAGCTGTTTTTT.

This clone has a handful of counts. The chain carries TRBV5-4 and TRBJ2-1; D possibly corresponds to TRBD2 (5 bases). Between the trimmed V and J ends, which lost 0 bases and 14 bases, there was a span of 12 bases. The CDR3 loop spans 12 amino acids. Germline loops: CDR1 SGHNT, CDR2 YYREEE (reference sequence). CDR3: CASSLGAGVEFF. In DNA, the CDR3 is TGTGCCAGCAGCTTGGGGGCCGGGGTGGAGTTCTTC.

This clone turned up a few times. The chain employs TRBV4-1 and TRBJ2-2; 11 positions agree with TRBD1. After removal of 0 bases from V and 6 bases from J, the junction contained 3 bases not matched to a gene. The CDR3 sequence is 16 residues long. CDR1 MGHRA and CDR2 YSYEKL come from the germline V gene. CDR3 nucleotide sequence: TGCGCCAGCAGCCAAGAGGGACAGGGGGTGGCCGGGGAGCTGTTTTTT. Translating gives CASSQEGQGVAGELFF.

This clone appeared a single time. The chain is built from TRBV25-1 and TRBJ2-3, with TRBD2 identical over 9 bases. V dropped 3 bases and J dropped 2; count of bases not matched to a gene: 3. Germline CDR1 is MGHDK and CDR2 is SYGVNS. The CDR3 length is 15 residues. The CDR3 here is CASSETSGVTDTQYF. CDR3 nucleotides: TGTGCCAGCAGTGAGACTAGCGGTGTCACAGATACGCAGTATTTT.

This chain uses TRBV29-1 with TRBJ2-5; perhaps TRBD2 as D (6 bases). In germline, CDR1 is SQVTM, CDR2 ANQGSEA. Deletions cut 4 bases from V and 5 bases from J, with 20 bases between. The CDR3 runs 15 residues. CDR3 DNA sequence: TGCAGCGTTGTTTTAGGAGGGGCCAAATGGGAGACCCAGTACTTC. This gives the protein CSVVLGGAKWETQYF.

The chain carries TRBV4-1 and TRBJ2-3, with D unresolved. Germline lookup yields CDR1 MGHRA and CDR2 YSYEKL. This CDR3 contains 17 residues. Trimming cost V 4 bases and J 2 bases, with 19 bases left between them. CDR3 DNA: TGCGCCAGCAGCCCAATCGACTTTCGGTCCGCCACAGATACGCAGTATTTT. This codes for CASSPIDFRSATDTQYF.

This clone was seen more than once but under ten times. This chain uses TRBV5-1 with TRBJ1-2; 8 bases align to TRBD1. V shed 4 bases and J 8 bases; nucleotides not matched to a gene: 4. This CDR3 is 12 amino acids long. Germline V CDR1 and CDR2: SGHRS, YFSETQ. For the CDR3, the DNA is TGCGCCAGCAGCCCGGACAGGGAAGGCTACACCTTC. Residues: CASSPDREGYTF. Combining the CDR3 with reference TRBV5-1 and TRBJ1-2 gives the whole variable domain KAGVTQTPRYLIKTRGQQVTLSCSPISGHRSVSWYQQTPGQGLQFLFEYFSETQRNKGNFPGRFSGRQFSNSRSEMNVSTLELGDSALYLCASSPDREGYTFGSGTRLTVV.